This TCR beta chain was sequenced in a study of T-cell memory formation after mild COVID-19. At the level of the study: Each donor largely had its own TCR clusters. Study results and limitations: Contracting clones, day 15 to 85, had balanced CD4/CD8, and later expanders favored CD4+.

5'RACE, which relied on constant-segment primers, yielded TCR alpha and TCR beta cDNA libraries carrying sample barcodes and UMIs. TCRdb passed the 5' RACE reads through MiXCR, listing each CDR3 protein once. The profile shows about 320,000 distinct CDR3 sequences, 14% of them singletons. CDR1 is MNHNS, CDR2 SASEGT, per germline. The ends lost 5 bases at V and 2 bases at J; junction bases unmatched: 8. The CDR3 covers 15 residues. This clonotype turned up a few times. Its antigen is still unknown. The rearrangement links TRBV6-1 to TRBJ2-7; 8 nucleotides line up with TRBD1. This TCR was recovered from a man aged 18 to 30 who had mild COVID-19 (a few samples of this study predate the infection). Cell type and time point are not known. Sequenced sample: PBMCs or a T cell subset sorted from them (not recorded which). Written as DNA, the CDR3 is TGTGCCAGCAGTCCGTACGACAGGGGCCCCTACGAGCAGTACTTC. This encodes CASSPYDRGPYEQYF.